This T cell receptor (beta chain) stems from a study of T cell responses to AZD1222 COVID-19 vaccine. General observations from the study: Among AZD1222 vaccinees, only six were seropositive at baseline. The donor group comprised mostly white British people and more females; the analysis possibly underestimated clonal diversity.

Comments on this clone: What it recognizes is unknown.

This CDR3 has 12 residues. V lost 6 bases, J lost 6 bases, and 9 bases lay in between. Germline-derived CDR1 and CDR2 are MNHEY and SVGAGI. Repertoires were generated with immunoSEQ multiplex PCR, while TCRdb's copy carries only in-frame clones and drops some. Of roughly 120,000 clones in the sample, roughly 88% were seen once. The chain is built from TRBV6-5 and TRBJ2-1; D might be TRBD1 (5 bases). The receptor's source is an adult who received the AZD1222 COVID-19 vaccine. The sample here was peripheral blood, taken 28 days after the second AZD1222 dose. CDR3 region: CASRTQGNEQFF. The CDR3 DNA is TGTGCCAGCAGGACGCAGGGCAATGAGCAGTTCTTC.